This T cell receptor (beta chain) comes out of a study of T cells of healthy individuals. Many counts were recorded for this clonotype. At one end the junction does not follow the germline gene, possibly because of a read error. The CDR3 consists of 12 residues. Germline CDR1 MGHDK, CDR2 SYGVNS. TCRdb redid the calling of the 5' RACE reads with MiXCR, one entry per CDR3 protein. In the table there are about 41,000 distinct CDR3 sequences, 4% to 5.5% of which are singletons. The origin of this receptor is a human donor in good health. V gene TRBV25-1 combines with J gene TRBJ2-7, with 9 bases that match TRBD2. The CDR3 loop is CAPSPLAGARCF. The CDR3 DNA reads TGTGCCCCCAGTCCACTAGCGGGCGCTCGCTGCTTC.